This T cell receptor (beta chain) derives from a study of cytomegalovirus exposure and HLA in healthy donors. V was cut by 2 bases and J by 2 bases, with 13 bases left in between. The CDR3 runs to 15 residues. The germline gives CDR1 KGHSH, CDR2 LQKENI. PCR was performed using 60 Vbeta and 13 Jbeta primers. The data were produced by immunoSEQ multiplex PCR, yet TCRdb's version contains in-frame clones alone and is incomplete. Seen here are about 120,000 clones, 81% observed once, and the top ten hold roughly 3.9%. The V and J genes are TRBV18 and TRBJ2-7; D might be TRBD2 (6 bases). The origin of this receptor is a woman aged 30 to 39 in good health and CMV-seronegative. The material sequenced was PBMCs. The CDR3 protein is CASSPNSEGPYEQYF. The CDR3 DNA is TGTGCCAGCTCACCAAATTCGGAGGGACCCTACGAGCAGTACTTC.